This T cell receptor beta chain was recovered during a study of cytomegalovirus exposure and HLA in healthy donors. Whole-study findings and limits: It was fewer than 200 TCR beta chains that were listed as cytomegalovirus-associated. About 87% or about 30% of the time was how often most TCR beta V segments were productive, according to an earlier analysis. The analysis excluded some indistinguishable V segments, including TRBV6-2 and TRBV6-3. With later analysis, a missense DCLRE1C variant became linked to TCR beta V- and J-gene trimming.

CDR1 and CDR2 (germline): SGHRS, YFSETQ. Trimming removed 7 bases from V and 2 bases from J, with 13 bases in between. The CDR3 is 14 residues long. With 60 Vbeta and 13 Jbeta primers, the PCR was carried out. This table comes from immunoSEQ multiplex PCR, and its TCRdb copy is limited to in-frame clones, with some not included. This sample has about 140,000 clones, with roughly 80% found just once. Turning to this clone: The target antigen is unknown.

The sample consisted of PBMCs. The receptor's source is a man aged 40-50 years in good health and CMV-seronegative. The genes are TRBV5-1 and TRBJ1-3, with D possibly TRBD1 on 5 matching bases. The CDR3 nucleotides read TGCGCCAGCCGAGGGGAGGGCCCTGGAAACACCATATATTTT. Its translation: CASRGEGPGNTIYF.